The 32 T cell receptor beta chains given below trace back to one sample, sequenced in a study of cytomegalovirus exposure and HLA in healthy donors. PCR amplification relied on 60 Vbeta primers (plus 13 Jbeta primers). Method: immunoSEQ multiplex PCR; TCRdb's copy keeps in-frame clones and lacks some. This table holds some 65,000 clones, approximately 82% found once. Material: PBMCs. The receptors were sampled from a woman aged 40-49 years in good health and CMV-seropositive.

This clone was counted a single time. The chain couples TRBV15 to TRBJ2-1; TRBD2 aligns across 10 bases. The CDR3 sequence is 20 residues long. Germline assignment: CDR1 LNHNV and CDR2 YYDKDF (reference sequence). V shed 0 bases, J shed 5 bases, and the junction held 16 bases outside the gene matches. CDR3 nucleotides: TGTGCCACCAGCAGAGATTCCCACCAGATTGTAGCGGGGGGAAACAATGAGCAGTTCTTC. Translation gives CATSRDSHQIVAGGNNEQFF.

This clone was counted a few times. The genes are TRBV7-6 and TRBJ2-5; 7 bases are a match to TRBD2. With V trimmed by 1 base and J by 5 bases, 7 bases remained unmatched. The CDR3 sequence is 15 residues long. CDR1 is SGHVS and CDR2 is FNYEAQ in the germline V gene. The CDR3 loop reads CASSLEAAAGETQYF. The CDR3 bases are TGTGCCAGCAGCTTAGAGGCCGCAGCGGGGGAGACCCAGTACTTC.

As DNA, the CDR3 is TGCGCCAGCAGCCAACGAGTGAACACTGAAGCTTTCTTT. It yields the protein CASSQRVNTEAFF. V is TRBV4-1 and J is TRBJ1-1; D is unresolved. Germline CDR1 MGHRA, CDR2 YSYEKL. The V end lost 2 bases, the J end lost 0 bases, and 4 bases lay between the germline ends. CDR3 length: 13 residues.

About this clone itself: One junction end does not reproduce the germline sequence, and a read error may be involved. In nucleotides, the CDR3 is TGTGCCAGCAGCTTAGGGTATAGCGGGGGGGCATACAGTGAGCAGTTCTTC. Amino acids: CASSLGYSGGAYSEQFF. This chain uses TRBV7-7 with TRBJ2-1; 11 nucleotides align to TRBD2. The CDR3 contains 17 residues. Germline V lookup: CDR1 SSHAT, CDR2 FNYEAQ (reference sequence).

The chain employs TRBV19 and TRBJ1-1; TRBD1 is a possible D gene (5 bases). V dropped 2 bases and J dropped 1 base, with 11 bases sitting between them. Germline CDR1 LNHDA, CDR2 SQIVND (reference sequence). This CDR3 is 15 amino acids long. The CDR3 spells CASSIRRGPNTEAFF. Written as DNA, the CDR3 is TGTGCCAGTAGTATAAGGCGGGGCCCGAACACTGAAGCTTTCTTT.

The V and J genes are TRBV9 and TRBJ2-2; 11 bases map to TRBD2. CDR1 and CDR2 from the germline V gene are SGDLS and YYNGEE. The CDR3 runs 15 residues. The J segment lost 4 bases and the V segment lost 2 bases, leaving 1 base of the junction unmatched. CDR3 amino acids: CASSVTSGVTGELFF. CDR3 DNA: TGTGCCAGCAGCGTGACTAGCGGGGTCACCGGGGAGCTGTTTTTT.

This chain joins TRBV5-1 and TRBJ1-1; no reliable D call. Trimming stripped 3 bases from V and 0 bases from J, with 18 bases between. The CDR3 has 17 residues. Germline assignment: CDR1 SGHRS and CDR2 YFSETQ. CDR3 sequence: CASSSPIRRPVNTEAFF. The CDR3 DNA sequence: TGCGCCAGCAGCTCCCCTATCCGGCGGCCGGTGAACACTGAAGCTTTCTTT.

The chain joins TRBV5-1 to TRBJ2-7; D might be TRBD2 (6 bases). This CDR3 is 15 amino acids long. V lost 0 bases, J lost 3 bases, and 13 bases lay in between. Germline V gene sequence: CDR1 SGHRS, CDR2 YFSETQ. The CDR3 bases are TGCGCCAGCAGCTTGGTTGGGGGGAACAACTACGAGCAGTACTTC. Translated, it gives CASSLVGGNNYEQYF.

The V call is TRBV27, the J call TRBJ2-3; 10 nucleotides align to TRBD2. The CDR3 has 13 residues. CDR1 is MNHEY, CDR2 SMNVEV, per germline (reference sequence). J lost 9 bases, V lost 5 bases, and 5 bases had no gene match. The CDR3, as DNA: TGTGCCAGCAGTGCTAGCGGGGGCAACACGCAGTATTTT. Residues: CASSASGGNTQYF.

The V call is TRBV4-1, the J call TRBJ1-4, with 10 bases matching TRBD1. Germline CDR1 and CDR2: MGHRA and YSYEKL. J gave up 6 bases and V 2 bases, and 6 bases lay outside the gene matches. The CDR3 length is 16 residues. As DNA, the CDR3 is TGCGCCAGCAGCCAATCGACCGGGACAGGGGATGAAAAACTGTTTTTT. Its translation is CASSQSTGTGDEKLFF.

DNA for the CDR3: TGCGCCAGCAGCTTGGGAGGCTACGAGCAGTACTTC. Encoded protein: CASSLGGYEQYF. The chain is built from TRBV5-1 and TRBJ2-7; D is unclear. The CDR3 covers 12 residues. V was clipped by 0 bases and J by 3 bases, with 4 bases between them. In germline, CDR1 is SGHRS, CDR2 YFSETQ.

The chain uses TRBV5-6 and TRBJ1-2; 9 bases are shared with TRBD1. Germline V gives CDR1 SGHDT, CDR2 YYEEEE. The CDR3 extends over 14 amino acids. Germline trimming cut 3 bases from V and 8 bases from J; bases unmatched to any gene: 8. CDR3 loop: CASSYDRGIGGYTF. The CDR3 coding sequence is TGTGCCAGCAGCTACGACAGGGGGATAGGCGGCTACACCTTC.

Only a few counts were recorded for this clone. The chain is built from TRBV6-6 and TRBJ2-7; 9 positions agree with TRBD1. The CDR3 is made up of 13 amino acids. Germline CDR1 MNHNY, CDR2 SVGAGI (reference sequence). J was trimmed by 7 bases and V by 4 bases; bases with no gene match: 5. In nucleotides, the CDR3 is TGTGCCAGCAGTTGGGACAGGGCAAGGGAGCAGTACTTC. Translation gives CASSWDRAREQYF.

V gene TRBV30 combines with J gene TRBJ1-6; 7 positions agree with TRBD1. Looked up from germline, CDR1 is GTSNPN and CDR2 is SVGIG (reference sequence). The CDR3 runs 15 residues. V was pared by 0 bases and J by 10 bases, with 9 bases of the junction left unmatched. CDR3 in amino acids: CAWSVQGTPTSPLHF. The CDR3 DNA reads as TGTGCCTGGAGTGTACAGGGGACGCCGACCTCACCCCTCCACTTT.

The chain carries TRBV30 and TRBJ2-2; D is perhaps TRBD2 (6 bases). The CDR3 loop spans 14 amino acids. The V gene's germline CDR1 is GTSNPN and CDR2 SVGIG (reference sequence). Trimming removed 0 bases from V and 6 bases from J, with 11 bases in between. In DNA form, the CDR3 reads TGTGCCTGGAGTGTTTCCCGACTAGCCGGGGAGCTGTTTTTT. It specifies CAWSVSRLAGELFF.

V is TRBV5-1 and J is TRBJ2-5; no clear D. The J call could be wrong; TRBJ2-7 is a better fit for the DNA end. The CDR3 totals 14 residues. From germline, CDR1 is SGHRS and CDR2 YFSETQ. CDR3 residues: CASSLGTDAYEQYF. Written as DNA, the CDR3 is TGCGCCAGCAGCTTGGGAACAGACGCCTACGAGCAGTACTTC.

V usage is TRBV4-1 and J usage is TRBJ1-3; D unresolved. CDR1 and CDR2 from the germline V gene are MGHRA and YSYEKL. Trimming pared 8 bases from V and 0 bases from J, leaving 11 bases between. CDR3 length: 14 residues. The chain's CDR3 is CASSLESSGNTIYF. CDR3 coding DNA: TGCGCCAGCTCTTTAGAAAGCTCTGGAAACACCATATATTTT.

The chain links TRBV25-1 to TRBJ1-2; TRBD1 agrees at 7 bases. After removal of 1 base from V and 8 bases from J, the junction contained 7 bases not matched to a gene. The germline V gene encodes CDR1 MGHDK and CDR2 SYGVNS. The CDR3 loop spans 14 amino acids. The CDR3, as DNA: TGTGCCAGCAGTGAATGGCAGGGGGGTACGGGCTACACCTTC. Its translation is CASSEWQGGTGYTF.

This clone was recorded only once. V usage is TRBV10-3 and J usage is TRBJ1-2; perhaps TRBD1 as D (5 bases). This CDR3 region has 13 residues. Germline V gene lookup returns CDR1 ENHRY and CDR2 SYGVKD. The V and J ends lost 3 bases and 8 bases respectively, with 13 bases between them. For the CDR3, the DNA is TGTGCCATCAGTGACCCAAAGGAGGGGGGCTACACCTTC. Translation: CAISDPKEGGYTF.

The rearrangement links TRBV19 to TRBJ2-7, with TRBD1 matching over 8 bases. This CDR3 spans 15 amino acids. Germline CDR1 reads LNHDA; CDR2 reads SQIVND (reference sequence). V was pared by 0 bases and J by 5 bases, with 6 bases of the junction left unmatched. CDR3 DNA: TGTGCCAGTAGTATAGAAGGCAGGGGGCTGAACGAGCAGTACTTC. Residues: CASSIEGRGLNEQYF. The full variable domain, rest sourced from reference TRBV19 and TRBJ2-7, is DGGITQSPKYLFRKEGQNVTLSCEQNLNHDAMYWYRQDPGQGLRLIYYSQIVNDFQKGDIAEGYSVSREKKESFPLTVTSAQKNPTAFYLCASSIEGRGLNEQYFGPGTRLTVT.

The chain joins TRBV19 to TRBJ2-5; TRBD1 matches at 7 bases. The ends lost 4 bases at V and 8 bases at J; junction bases unmatched: 7. Germline V gene sequence: CDR1 LNHDA, CDR2 SQIVND (reference sequence). The CDR3 has 13 residues. CDR3 in amino acids: CASSTGQTQTQYF. Here the CDR3 DNA reads TGTGCCAGTAGTACGGGACAGACCCAAACCCAGTACTTC.

This chain uses TRBV15 with TRBJ2-5; perhaps TRBD1 as D (6 bases). The DNA end favors TRBJ2-7, so the J call may be wrong. CDR1 is LNHNV, CDR2 YYDKDF, per germline (reference sequence). This CDR3 contains 13 residues. The CDR3 is CATTQGTSPEQYF. The CDR3 region has the DNA TGTGCCACCACCCAGGGGACAAGTCCCGAGCAGTACTTC.

In its sample, this clone was seen a few times. The V and J genes are TRBV11-1 and TRBJ2-1; maybe TRBD2 (6 bases). Per germline, CDR1 SGHAT and CDR2 FQDESV (reference sequence). There are 14 residues in the CDR3. V was shortened by 5 bases and J by 5 bases, with 13 bases between the two germline ends. CDR3 sequence: CASSPSDNNNEQFF. In DNA form, the CDR3 reads TGTGCCAGCAGCCCTAGCGACAATAACAATGAGCAGTTCTTC.

This chain connects TRBV30 to TRBJ1-6; 7 bases agree with TRBD1. The ends lost 8 bases at V and 9 bases at J; junction bases unmatched: 19. The CDR3 spans 16 residues. The germline V gene has CDR1 GTSNPN and CDR2 SVGIG (reference sequence). The CDR3 DNA reads TGTGCCCGAAGGGACAGCTCTTCGAAGCCCGCTTCACCCCTCCACTTT. It translates to CARRDSSSKPASPLHF.

The genes are TRBV5-6 and TRBJ1-1; 9 bases map to TRBD1. V dropped 3 bases and J dropped 14; count of bases not matched to a gene: 5. CDR3 length: 11 residues. CDR1 and CDR2 from the germline V gene are SGHDT and YYEEEE. CDR3 sequence reads: CASSSGQGSFF. DNA for the CDR3: TGTGCCAGCAGCTCCGGACAGGGGAGCTTCTTT.

Remarks on this clone: Germline is not matched at one junction end, which may reflect a read error. The chain has TRBV19 and TRBJ1-2; 7 bases agree with TRBD1. Looked up from germline, CDR1 is LNHDA and CDR2 is SQIVND (reference sequence). The length of the CDR3 is 15 residues. The CDR3 region has the DNA TGTGCGAGTAGTCGGGGGTCGCCAGGGGGCTATGGCTACACCTTC. Protein sequence: CASSRGSPGGYGYTF.

This chain joins TRBV19 and TRBJ1-1, with D perhaps matching TRBD1 (6 bases). The CDR3 covers 12 residues. CDR1 is LNHDA, CDR2 SQIVND, per germline (reference sequence). Deletions cut 7 bases from V and 7 bases from J, with 13 bases between. CDR3 sequence reads: CASNEQGFEAFF. CDR3 DNA sequence: TGTGCCAGTAACGAGCAGGGGTTTGAAGCTTTCTTT.

This clone has just one count. The gene calls are TRBV10-3 and TRBJ2-7, with D possibly matching TRBD2 (6 bases). From germline, CDR1 is ENHRY and CDR2 SYGVKD. The CDR3 contains 12 residues. The ends were cut back, 10 bases at V and 0 bases at J, with 10 bases in the middle. For the CDR3, the DNA is TGTGCCACCCAGACTAGCTCCTACGAGCAGTACTTC. It encodes CATQTSSYEQYF.

V is TRBV7-2 and J is TRBJ1-1, with a tentative D call TRBD1 (5 bases). Trimming stripped 7 bases from V and 0 bases from J, with 12 bases between. The V gene's germline CDR1 is SGHTA and CDR2 FQGNSA. This CDR3 is 14 amino acids long. The CDR3 region has the DNA TGTGCCAGCACCAGACAGCTAATGAACACTGAAGCTTTCTTT. It is translated as CASTRQLMNTEAFF.

J is TRBJ1-1 and V is TRBV18; D is possibly TRBD1 (5 bases). Trimming pared 3 bases from V and 1 base from J, leaving 6 bases between. This CDR3 is built from 13 residues. CDR1 KGHSH and CDR2 LQKENI come from the germline V gene. The CDR3: CASSPQGNTEAFF. CDR3 DNA sequence: TGTGCCAGCTCACCCCAGGGGAACACTGAAGCTTTCTTT.

V and J are TRBV7-2 and TRBJ1-6, with TRBD1 matching 8 bases. CDR1 and CDR2 (germline): SGHTA, FQGNSA. The CDR3 covers 16 residues. Germline trimming cut 2 bases from V and 7 bases from J; bases unmatched to any gene: 7. This chain's CDR3 is CASSLSRTGYNSPLHF. The CDR3, as DNA: TGTGCCAGCAGCTTATCCCGGACAGGGTACAATTCACCCCTCCACTTT.

The chain uses TRBV28 and TRBJ2-3; no clear D gene. The CDR3 runs 12 residues. Trimming pared 2 bases from V and 5 bases from J, leaving 5 bases between. Per germline, CDR1 MDHEN and CDR2 SYDVKM. CDR3 sequence: CASSLIGDTQYF. The CDR3 nucleotides read TGTGCCAGCAGTTTAATCGGAGATACGCAGTATTTT.